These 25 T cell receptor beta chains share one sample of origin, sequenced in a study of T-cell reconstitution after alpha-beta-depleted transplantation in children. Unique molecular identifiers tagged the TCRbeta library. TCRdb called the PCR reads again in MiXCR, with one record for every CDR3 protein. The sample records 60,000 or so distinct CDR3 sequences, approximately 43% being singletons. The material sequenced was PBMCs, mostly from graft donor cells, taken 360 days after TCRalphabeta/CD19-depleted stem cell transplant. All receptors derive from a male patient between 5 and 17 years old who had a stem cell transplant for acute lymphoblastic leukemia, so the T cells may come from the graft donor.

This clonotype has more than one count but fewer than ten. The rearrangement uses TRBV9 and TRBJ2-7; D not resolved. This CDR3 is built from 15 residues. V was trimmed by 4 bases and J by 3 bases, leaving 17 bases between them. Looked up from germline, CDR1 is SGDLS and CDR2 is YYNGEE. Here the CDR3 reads CASSREGYPLYEQYF. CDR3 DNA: TGTGCCAGCAGCCGAGAAGGCTACCCCCTCTACGAGCAGTACTTC.

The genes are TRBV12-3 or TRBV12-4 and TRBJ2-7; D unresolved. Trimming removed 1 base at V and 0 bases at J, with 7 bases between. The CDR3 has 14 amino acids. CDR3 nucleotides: TGTGCCAGCAGTTTAGGTATTAGCTCCTACGAGCAGTACTTC. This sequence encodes CASSLGISSYEQYF.

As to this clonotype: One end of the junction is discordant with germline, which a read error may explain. This CDR3 reads CSARSVAGVSF. In DNA form, the CDR3 reads TGCAGTGCTAGATCCGTGGCGGGGGTCTCCTTC. The chain joins TRBV20-1 to TRBJ2-7; 7 bases match TRBD2. The CDR3 has 11 residues. Germline CDR1 and CDR2: DFQATT and SNEGSKA (reference sequence).

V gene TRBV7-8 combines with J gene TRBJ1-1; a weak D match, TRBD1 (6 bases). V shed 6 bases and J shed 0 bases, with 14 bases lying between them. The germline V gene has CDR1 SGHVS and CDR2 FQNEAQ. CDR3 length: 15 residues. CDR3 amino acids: CASSRQVIMNTEAFF. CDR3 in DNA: TGTGCCAGCAGTCGACAGGTGATAATGAACACTGAAGCTTTCTTT.

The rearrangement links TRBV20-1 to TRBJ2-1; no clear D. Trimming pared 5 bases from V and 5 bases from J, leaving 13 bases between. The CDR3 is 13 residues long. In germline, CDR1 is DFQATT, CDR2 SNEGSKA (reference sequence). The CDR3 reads CSAPQQMNNEQFF. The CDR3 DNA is TGCAGTGCTCCGCAGCAGATGAACAATGAGCAGTTCTTC.

CDR3 loop: CASSLGPFTDTQYF. The CDR3 DNA sequence: TGTGCCAGCAGTTTGGGTCCATTCACAGATACGCAGTATTTT. The rearrangement uses TRBV6-5 and TRBJ2-3; unclear D gene. Germline V gives CDR1 MNHEY, CDR2 SVGAGI. The CDR3 runs 14 residues. Trimming removed 4 bases at V and 2 bases at J, with 10 bases between.

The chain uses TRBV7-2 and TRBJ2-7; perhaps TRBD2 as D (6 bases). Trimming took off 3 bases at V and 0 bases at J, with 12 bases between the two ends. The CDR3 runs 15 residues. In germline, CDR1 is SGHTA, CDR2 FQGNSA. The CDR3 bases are TGTGCCAGCAGCTTCCCGGGACTGCCCTCCTACGAGCAGTACTTC. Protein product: CASSFPGLPSYEQYF.

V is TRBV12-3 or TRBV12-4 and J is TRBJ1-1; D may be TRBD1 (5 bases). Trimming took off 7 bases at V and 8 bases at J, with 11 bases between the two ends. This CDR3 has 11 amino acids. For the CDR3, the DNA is TGTGCCAGCATGGGGGGGGTAGAAGCTTTCTTT. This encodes CASMGGVEAFF.

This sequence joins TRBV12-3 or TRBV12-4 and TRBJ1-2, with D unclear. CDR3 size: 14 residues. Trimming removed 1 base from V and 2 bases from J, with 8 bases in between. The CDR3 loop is CASSLVGGNYGYTF. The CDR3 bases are TGTGCCAGCAGTTTAGTTGGAGGAAACTATGGCTACACCTTC.

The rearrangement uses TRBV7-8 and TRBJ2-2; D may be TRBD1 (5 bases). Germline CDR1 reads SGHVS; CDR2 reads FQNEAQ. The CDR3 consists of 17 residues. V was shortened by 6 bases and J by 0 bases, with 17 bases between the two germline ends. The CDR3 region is CASSRTSPHSNTGELFF. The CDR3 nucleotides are TGTGCCAGCAGTAGGACAAGCCCACACTCGAACACCGGGGAGCTGTTTTTT.

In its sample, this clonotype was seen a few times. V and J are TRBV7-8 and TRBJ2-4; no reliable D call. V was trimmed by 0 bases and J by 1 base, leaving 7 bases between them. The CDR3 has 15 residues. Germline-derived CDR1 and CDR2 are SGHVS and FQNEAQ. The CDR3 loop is CASSLALLAKNIQYF. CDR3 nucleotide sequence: TGTGCCAGCAGCTTAGCGCTGCTGGCCAAAAACATTCAGTACTTC.

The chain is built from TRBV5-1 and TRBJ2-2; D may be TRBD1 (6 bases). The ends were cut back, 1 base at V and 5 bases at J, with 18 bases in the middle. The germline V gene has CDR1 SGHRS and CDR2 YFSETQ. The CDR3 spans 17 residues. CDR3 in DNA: TGCGCCAGCAGCTTGATTGGGGGCGATCGGGGAACCGGGGAGCTGTTTTTT. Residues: CASSLIGGDRGTGELFF.

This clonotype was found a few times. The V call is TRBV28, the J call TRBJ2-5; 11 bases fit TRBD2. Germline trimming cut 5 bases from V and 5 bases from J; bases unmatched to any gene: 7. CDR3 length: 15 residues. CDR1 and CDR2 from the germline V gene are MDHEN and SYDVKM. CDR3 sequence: CASSPALAGGETQYF. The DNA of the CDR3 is TGTGCCAGCAGTCCGGCTTTAGCGGGGGGGGAGACCCAGTACTTC.

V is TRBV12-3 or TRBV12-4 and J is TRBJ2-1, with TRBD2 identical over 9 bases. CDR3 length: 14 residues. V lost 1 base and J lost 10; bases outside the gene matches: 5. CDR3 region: CASSLGGRAPEQFF. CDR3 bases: TGTGCCAGCAGTTTAGGCGGGAGGGCCCCGGAGCAGTTCTTC.

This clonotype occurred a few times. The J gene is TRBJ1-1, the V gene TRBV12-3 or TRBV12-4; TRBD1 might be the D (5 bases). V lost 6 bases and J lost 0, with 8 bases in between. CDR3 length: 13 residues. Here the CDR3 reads CASRTTVNTEAFF. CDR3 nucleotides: TGTGCCAGCAGAACGACAGTGAACACTGAAGCTTTCTTT.

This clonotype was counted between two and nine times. Written as DNA, the CDR3 is TGCAGCGTTGATGCGGGGGCGAACACTTACGAGCAGTACTTC. Its protein product is CSVDAGANTYEQYF. The gene calls are TRBV29-1 and TRBJ2-7, with a weak D call TRBD2 (7 bases). The germline V gene encodes CDR1 SQVTM and CDR2 ANQGSEA. V lost 3 bases and J lost 4, with 16 bases in between. This CDR3 comprises 14 residues.

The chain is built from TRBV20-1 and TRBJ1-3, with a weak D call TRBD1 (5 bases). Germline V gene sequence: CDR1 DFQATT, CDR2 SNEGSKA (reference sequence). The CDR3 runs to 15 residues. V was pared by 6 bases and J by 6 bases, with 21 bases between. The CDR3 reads CSAHTGALGPNTIYF. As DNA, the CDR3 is TGCAGTGCCCACACCGGGGCACTAGGCCCAAACACCATATATTTT.

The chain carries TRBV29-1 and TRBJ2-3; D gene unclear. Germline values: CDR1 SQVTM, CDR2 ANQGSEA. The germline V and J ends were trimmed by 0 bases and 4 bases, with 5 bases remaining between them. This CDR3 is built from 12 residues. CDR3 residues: CSVEDRSDTQYF. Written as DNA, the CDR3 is TGCAGCGTTGAAGATCGGTCAGATACGCAGTATTTT.

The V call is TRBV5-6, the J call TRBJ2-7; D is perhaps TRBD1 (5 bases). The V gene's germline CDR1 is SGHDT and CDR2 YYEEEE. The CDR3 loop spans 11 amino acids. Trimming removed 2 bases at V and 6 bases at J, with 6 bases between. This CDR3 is CASSFRAEQYF. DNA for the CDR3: TGTGCCAGCAGCTTCAGGGCCGAGCAGTACTTC.

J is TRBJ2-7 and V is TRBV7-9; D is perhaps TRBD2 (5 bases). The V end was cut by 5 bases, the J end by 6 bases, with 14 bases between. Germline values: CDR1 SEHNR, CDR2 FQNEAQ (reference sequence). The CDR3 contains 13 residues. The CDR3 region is CASSPSGWSEQYF. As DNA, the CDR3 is TGTGCCAGCAGCCCCTCGGGGTGGAGCGAGCAGTACTTC.

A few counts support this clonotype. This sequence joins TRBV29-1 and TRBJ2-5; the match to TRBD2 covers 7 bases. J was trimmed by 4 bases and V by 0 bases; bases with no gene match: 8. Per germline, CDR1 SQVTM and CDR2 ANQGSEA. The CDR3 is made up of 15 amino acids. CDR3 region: CSVEEETSPGETQYF. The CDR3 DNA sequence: TGCAGCGTTGAAGAGGAGACTAGCCCGGGAGAGACCCAGTACTTC.

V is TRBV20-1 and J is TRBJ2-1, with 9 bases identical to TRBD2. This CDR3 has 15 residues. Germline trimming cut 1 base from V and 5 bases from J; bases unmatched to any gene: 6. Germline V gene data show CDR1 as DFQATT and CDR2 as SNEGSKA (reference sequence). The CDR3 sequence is CSARVWLAGNNEQFF. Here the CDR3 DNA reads TGCAGTGCTAGAGTATGGCTAGCGGGAAACAATGAGCAGTTCTTC.

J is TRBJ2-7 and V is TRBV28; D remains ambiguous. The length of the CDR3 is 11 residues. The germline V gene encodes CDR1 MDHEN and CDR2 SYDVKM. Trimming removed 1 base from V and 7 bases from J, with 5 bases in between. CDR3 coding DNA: TGTGCCAGCAGTTTATTGCGGGAGCAGTACTTC. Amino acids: CASSLLREQYF.

DNA for the CDR3: TGTGCCAGCAGCTTTAACAGGGGAACCTACGAGCAGTACTTC. This encodes CASSFNRGTYEQYF. V and J are TRBV7-8 and TRBJ2-7; 7 nucleotides agree with TRBD1. Germline trimming cut 3 bases from V and 2 bases from J; bases unmatched to any gene: 4. Germline V gene sequence: CDR1 SGHVS, CDR2 FQNEAQ. The CDR3 totals 14 residues. Full variable domain (missing parts from reference TRBV7-8 and TRBJ2-7): GAGVSQSPRYKVAKRGQDVALRCDPISGHVSLFWYQQALGQGPEFLTYFQNEAQLDKSGLPSDRFFAERPEGSVSTLKIQRTQQEDSAVYLCASSFNRGTYEQYFGPGTRLTVT.

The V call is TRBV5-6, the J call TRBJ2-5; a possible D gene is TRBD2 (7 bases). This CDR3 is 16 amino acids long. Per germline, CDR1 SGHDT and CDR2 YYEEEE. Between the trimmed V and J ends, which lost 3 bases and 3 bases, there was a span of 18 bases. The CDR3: CASSSSWEGGEETQYF. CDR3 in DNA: TGTGCCAGCAGCTCCTCATGGGAAGGGGGGGAAGAGACCCAGTACTTC.